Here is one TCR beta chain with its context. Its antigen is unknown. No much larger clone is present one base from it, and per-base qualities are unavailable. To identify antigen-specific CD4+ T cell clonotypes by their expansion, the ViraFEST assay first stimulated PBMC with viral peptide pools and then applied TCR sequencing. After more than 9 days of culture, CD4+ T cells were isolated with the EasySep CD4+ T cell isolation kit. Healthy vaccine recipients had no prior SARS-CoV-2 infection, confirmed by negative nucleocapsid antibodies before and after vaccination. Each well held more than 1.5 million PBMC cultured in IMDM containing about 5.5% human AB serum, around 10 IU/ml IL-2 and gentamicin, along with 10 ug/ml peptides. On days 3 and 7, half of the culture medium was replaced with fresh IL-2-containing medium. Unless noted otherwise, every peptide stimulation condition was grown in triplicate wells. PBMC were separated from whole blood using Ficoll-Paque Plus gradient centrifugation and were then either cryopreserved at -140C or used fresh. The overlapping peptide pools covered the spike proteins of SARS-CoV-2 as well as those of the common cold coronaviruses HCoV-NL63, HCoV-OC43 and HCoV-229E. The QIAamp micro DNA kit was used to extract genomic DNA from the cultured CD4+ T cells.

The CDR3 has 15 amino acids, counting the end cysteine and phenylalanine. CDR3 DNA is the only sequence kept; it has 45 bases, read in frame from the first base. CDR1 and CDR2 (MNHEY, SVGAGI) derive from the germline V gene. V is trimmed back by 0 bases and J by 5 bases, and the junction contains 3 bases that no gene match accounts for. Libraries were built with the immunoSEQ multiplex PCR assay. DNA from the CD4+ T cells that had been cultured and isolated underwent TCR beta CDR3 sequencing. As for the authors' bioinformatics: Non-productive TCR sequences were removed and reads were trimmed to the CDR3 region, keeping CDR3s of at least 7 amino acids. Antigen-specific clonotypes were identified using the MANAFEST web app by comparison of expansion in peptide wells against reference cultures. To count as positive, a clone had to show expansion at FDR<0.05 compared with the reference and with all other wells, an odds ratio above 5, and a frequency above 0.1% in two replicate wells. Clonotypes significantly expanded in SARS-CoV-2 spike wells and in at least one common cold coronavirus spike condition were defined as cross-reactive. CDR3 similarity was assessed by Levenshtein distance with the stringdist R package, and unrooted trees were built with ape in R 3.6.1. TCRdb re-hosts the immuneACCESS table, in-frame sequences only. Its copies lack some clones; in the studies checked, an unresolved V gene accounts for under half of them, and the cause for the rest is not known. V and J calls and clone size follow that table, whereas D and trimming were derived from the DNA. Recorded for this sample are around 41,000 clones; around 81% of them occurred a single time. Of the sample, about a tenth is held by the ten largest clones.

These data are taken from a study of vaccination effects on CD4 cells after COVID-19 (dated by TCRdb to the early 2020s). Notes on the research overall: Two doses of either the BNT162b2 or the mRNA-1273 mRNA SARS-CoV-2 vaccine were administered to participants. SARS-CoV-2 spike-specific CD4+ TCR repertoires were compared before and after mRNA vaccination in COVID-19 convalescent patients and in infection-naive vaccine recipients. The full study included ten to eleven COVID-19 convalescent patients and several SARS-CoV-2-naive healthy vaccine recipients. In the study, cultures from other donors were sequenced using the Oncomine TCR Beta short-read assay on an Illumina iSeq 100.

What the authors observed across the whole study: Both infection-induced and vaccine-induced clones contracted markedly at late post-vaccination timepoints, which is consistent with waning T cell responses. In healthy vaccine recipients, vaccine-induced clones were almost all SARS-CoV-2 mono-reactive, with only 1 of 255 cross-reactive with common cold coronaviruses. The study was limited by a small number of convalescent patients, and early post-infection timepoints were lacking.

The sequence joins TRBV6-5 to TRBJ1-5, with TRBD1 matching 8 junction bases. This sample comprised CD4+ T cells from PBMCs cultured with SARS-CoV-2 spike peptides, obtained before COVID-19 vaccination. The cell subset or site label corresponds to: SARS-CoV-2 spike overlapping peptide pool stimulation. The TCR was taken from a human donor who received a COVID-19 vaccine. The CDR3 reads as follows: CASSYSGTGHQPQHF. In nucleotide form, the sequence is TGTGCCAGCAGTTACTCCGGGACAGGACATCAGCCCCAGCATTTT.